This TCR beta chain was sequenced for a study of T-cell memory formation after mild COVID-19. V was trimmed by 8 bases and J by 4 bases, leaving 12 bases between them. The germline V gene has CDR1 SQVTM and CDR2 ANQGSEA. CDR3 length: 12 residues. About this clonotype: Its antigen is unidentified.

Study results and caveats: Pre-infection memory held some responding clones, suggesting pre-existing cross-reactive T cells responded. Day 15 to 85 contracting clones showed balanced CD4/CD8; day 15 to 37 expanders favored CD4+.

Using constant-segment primers, 5'RACE produced TCR alpha and TCR beta cDNA libraries carrying sample barcodes and UMIs. MiXCR, run by TCRdb on the 5' RACE reads, gives a single entry per CDR3 protein. The sample lists about 440,000 distinct CDR3 sequences; 20% were seen once. Sample: PBMCs or a T cell subset sorted from them (not recorded which). The V call is TRBV29-1, the J call TRBJ2-1; unclear D gene. This receptor was obtained from an adult woman who had mild COVID-19 (a few samples of this study predate the infection). Cell type and time point are not known. In nucleotides, the CDR3 is TGCAGCTTCTTGGACGGGTACAATGAGCAGTTCTTC. Its protein product is CSFLDGYNEQFF.